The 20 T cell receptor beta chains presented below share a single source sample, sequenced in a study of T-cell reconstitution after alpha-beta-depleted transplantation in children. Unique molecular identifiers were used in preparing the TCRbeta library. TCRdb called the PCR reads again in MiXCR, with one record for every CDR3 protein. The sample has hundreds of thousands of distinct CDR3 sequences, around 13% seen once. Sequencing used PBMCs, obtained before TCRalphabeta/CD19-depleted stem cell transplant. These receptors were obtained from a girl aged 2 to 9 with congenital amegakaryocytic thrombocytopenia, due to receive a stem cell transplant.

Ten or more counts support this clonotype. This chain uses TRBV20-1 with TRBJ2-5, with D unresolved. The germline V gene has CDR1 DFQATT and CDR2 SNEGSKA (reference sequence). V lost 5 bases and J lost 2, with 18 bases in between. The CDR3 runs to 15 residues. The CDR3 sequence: CSAPPVEMKQETQYF. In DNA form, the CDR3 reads TGCAGTGCTCCTCCCGTGGAGATGAAACAAGAGACCCAGTACTTC.

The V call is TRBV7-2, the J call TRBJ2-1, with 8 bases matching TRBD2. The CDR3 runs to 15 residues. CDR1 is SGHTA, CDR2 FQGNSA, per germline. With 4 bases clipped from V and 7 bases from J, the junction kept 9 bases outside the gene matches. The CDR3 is CASSSGTSSLNEQFF. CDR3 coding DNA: TGTGCCAGCAGCTCCGGGACTAGTTCTCTAAATGAGCAGTTCTTC.

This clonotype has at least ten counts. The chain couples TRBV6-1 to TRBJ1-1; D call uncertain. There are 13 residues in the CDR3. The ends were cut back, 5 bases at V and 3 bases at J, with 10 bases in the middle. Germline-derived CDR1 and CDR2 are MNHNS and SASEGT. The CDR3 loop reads CASSPIWDTEAFF. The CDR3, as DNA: TGTGCCAGCAGTCCTATCTGGGACACTGAAGCTTTCTTT.

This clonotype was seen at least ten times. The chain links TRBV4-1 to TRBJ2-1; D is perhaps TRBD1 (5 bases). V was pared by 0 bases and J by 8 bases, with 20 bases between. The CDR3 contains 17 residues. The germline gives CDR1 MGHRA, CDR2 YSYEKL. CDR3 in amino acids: CASSQDPPGIGRDEQFF. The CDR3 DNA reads TGCGCCAGCAGCCAAGATCCTCCAGGGATTGGTCGGGATGAGCAGTTCTTC.

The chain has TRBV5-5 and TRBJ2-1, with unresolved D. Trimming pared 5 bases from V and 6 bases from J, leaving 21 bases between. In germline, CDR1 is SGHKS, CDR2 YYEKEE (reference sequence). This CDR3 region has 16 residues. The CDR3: CASRIPGLGCVNEQFF. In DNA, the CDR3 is TGTGCCAGCAGGATACCAGGTCTCGGGTGTGTCAATGAGCAGTTCTTC.

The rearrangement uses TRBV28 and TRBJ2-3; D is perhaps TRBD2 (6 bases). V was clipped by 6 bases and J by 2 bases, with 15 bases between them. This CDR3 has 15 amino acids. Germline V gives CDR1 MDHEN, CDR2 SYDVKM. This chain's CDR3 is CASSGTVVLTDTQYF. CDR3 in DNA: TGTGCCAGCAGCGGGACTGTCGTTCTCACAGATACGCAGTATTTT. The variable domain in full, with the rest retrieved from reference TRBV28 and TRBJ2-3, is DVKVTQSSRYLVKRTGEKVFLECVQDMDHENMFWYRQDPGLGLRLIYFSYDVKMKEKGDIPEGYSVSREKKERFSLILESASTNQTSMYLCASSGTVVLTDTQYFGPGTRLTVL.

The CDR3 sequence: CASRSGDHNTDTQYF. The CDR3 nucleotides read TGTGCCAGCAGATCCGGGGACCACAACACAGATACGCAGTATTTT. V is TRBV12-3 or TRBV12-4 and J is TRBJ2-3, with D perhaps being TRBD1 or TRBD2 (5 bases each). V was shortened by 6 bases and J by 2 bases, with 15 bases between the two germline ends. CDR3 length equals 15 residues.

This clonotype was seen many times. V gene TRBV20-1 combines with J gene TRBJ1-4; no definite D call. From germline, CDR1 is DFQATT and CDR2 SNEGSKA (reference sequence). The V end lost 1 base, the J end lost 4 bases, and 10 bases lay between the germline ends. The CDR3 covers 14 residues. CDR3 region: CSARGGGVNEKLFF. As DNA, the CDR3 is TGCAGTGCTAGAGGAGGTGGGGTTAATGAAAAACTGTTTTTT.

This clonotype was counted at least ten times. The CDR3 DNA sequence: TGCAGTGCGAGAACCTCAGGATTCAATCAGCCCCAGCATTTT. It encodes CSARTSGFNQPQHF. The gene calls are TRBV20-1 and TRBJ1-5; the D is unclear. The CDR3 is 14 residues long. Germline-derived CDR1 and CDR2 are DFQATT and SNEGSKA (reference sequence). The V gene lost 6 bases and the J gene lost 3 bases, with 15 bases spanning the gap.

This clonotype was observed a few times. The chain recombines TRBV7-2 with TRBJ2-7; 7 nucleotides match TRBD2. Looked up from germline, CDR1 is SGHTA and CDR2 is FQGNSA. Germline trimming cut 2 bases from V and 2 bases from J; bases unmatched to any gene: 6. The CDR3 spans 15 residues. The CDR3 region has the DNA TGTGCCAGCAGCTTATCGTTTAGCGGGCCCTACGAGCAGTACTTC. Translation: CASSLSFSGPYEQYF.

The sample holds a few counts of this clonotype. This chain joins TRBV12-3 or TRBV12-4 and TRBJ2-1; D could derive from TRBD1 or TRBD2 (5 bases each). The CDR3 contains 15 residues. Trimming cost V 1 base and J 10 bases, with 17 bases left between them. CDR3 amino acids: CASSLDRDPPGEQFF. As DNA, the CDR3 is TGTGCCAGCAGTTTAGACCGGGACCCCCCCGGGGAGCAGTTCTTC.

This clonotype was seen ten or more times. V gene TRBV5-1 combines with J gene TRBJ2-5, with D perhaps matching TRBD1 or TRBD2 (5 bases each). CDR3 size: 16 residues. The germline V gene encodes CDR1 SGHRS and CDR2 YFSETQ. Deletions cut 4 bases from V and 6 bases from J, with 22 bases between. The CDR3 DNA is TGCGCCAGCAGCCTCAGACAGCCCGGGGTGGTAAAGACCCAGTACTTC. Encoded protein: CASSLRQPGVVKTQYF.

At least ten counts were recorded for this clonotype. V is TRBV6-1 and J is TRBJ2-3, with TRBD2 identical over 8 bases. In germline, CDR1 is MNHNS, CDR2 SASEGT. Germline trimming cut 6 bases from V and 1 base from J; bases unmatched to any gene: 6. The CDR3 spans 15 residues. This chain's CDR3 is CASSKLAAGTDTQYF. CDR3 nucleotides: TGTGCCAGCAGCAAACTAGCGGCGGGCACAGATACGCAGTATTTT.

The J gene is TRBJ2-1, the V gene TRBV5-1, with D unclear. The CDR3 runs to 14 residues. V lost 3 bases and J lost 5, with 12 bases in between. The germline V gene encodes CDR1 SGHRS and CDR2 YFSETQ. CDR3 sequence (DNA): TGCGCCAGCAGCTACGAAGGACCCCACAATGAGCAGTTCTTC. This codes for CASSYEGPHNEQFF.

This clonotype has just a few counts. DNA of the CDR3: TGTGCCAGCAGTTACTCGATCAGGCCAGGTCGAGAGACCCAGTACTTC. It translates to CASSYSIRPGRETQYF. The V call is TRBV6-5, the J call TRBJ2-5, with no clear D. Trimming stripped 0 bases from V and 4 bases from J, with 15 bases between. Germline V CDR1 and CDR2: MNHEY, SVGAGI. The CDR3 is 16 amino acids.

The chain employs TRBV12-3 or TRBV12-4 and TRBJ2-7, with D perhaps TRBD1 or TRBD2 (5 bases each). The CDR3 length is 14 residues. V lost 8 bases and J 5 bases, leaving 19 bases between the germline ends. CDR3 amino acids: CASGTQGPKNEQYF. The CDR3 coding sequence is TGTGCCAGCGGGACGCAGGGTCCGAAGAACGAGCAGTACTTC.

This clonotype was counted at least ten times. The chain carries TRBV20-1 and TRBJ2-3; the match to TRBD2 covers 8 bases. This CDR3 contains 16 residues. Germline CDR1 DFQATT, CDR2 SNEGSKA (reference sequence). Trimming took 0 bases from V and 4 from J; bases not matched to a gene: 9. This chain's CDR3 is CSARDGSGSLSDTQYF. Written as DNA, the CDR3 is TGCAGTGCTAGAGATGGGAGCGGGAGTCTGTCAGATACGCAGTATTTT.

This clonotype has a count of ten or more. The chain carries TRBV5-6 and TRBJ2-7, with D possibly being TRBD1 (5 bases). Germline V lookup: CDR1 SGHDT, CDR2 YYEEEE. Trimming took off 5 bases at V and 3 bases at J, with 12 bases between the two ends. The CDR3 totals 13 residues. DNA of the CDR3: TGTGCCAGCAGGAAAGACAGAGACTACGAGCAGTACTTC. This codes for CASRKDRDYEQYF. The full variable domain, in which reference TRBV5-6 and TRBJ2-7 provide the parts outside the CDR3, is DAGVTQSPTHLIKTRGQQVTLRCSPKSGHDTVSWYQQALGQGPQFIFQYYEEEERQRGNFPDRFSGHQFPNYSSELNVNALLLGDSALYLCASRKDRDYEQYFGPGTRLTVT.

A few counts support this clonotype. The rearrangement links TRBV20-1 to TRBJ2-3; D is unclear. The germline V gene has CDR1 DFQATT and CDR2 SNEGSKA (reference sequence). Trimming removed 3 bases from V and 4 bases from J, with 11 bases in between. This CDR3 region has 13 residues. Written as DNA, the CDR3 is TGCAGTGCTAGCTTCCAGTCTGCAGATACGCAGTATTTT. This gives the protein CSASFQSADTQYF.

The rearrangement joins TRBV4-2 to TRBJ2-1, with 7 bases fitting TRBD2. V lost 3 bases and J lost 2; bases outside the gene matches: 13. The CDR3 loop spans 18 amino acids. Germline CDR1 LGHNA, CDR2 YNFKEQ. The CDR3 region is CASSQAGASGRTYNEQFF. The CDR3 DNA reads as TGTGCCAGCAGCCAGGCGGGTGCGTCCGGGAGGACCTACAATGAGCAGTTCTTC.